The 32 T cell receptor beta chains presented below share a single source sample, sequenced in a study of cytomegalovirus exposure and HLA in healthy donors. Assay used: immunoSEQ multiplex PCR; TCRdb lists only in-frame clones, some missing. Of about 350,000 clones listed, around 90% are singletons. The sequencing sample was made of PBMCs. These receptors were taken from a woman younger than 45 in good health and CMV-seropositive.

V usage is TRBV5-6 and J usage is TRBJ2-5; 9 bases agree with TRBD1. Germline assignment: CDR1 SGHDT and CDR2 YYEEEE. The CDR3 length is 13 residues. The J segment lost 5 bases and the V segment lost 5 bases, leaving 4 bases of the junction unmatched. CDR3 region: CASSRTGEETQYF. The CDR3 region has the DNA TGTGCCAGCAGTAGGACAGGGGAGGAGACCCAGTACTTC.

V usage is TRBV28 and J usage is TRBJ2-1; 12 nucleotides match TRBD2. Germline CDR1 is MDHEN and CDR2 is SYDVKM. Trimming cost V 3 bases and J 7 bases; bases outside gene matches: 4. There are 15 residues in the CDR3. CDR3 sequence reads: CASSLLAGGGNEQFF. DNA of the CDR3: TGTGCCAGCAGTTTGCTAGCGGGAGGGGGGAATGAGCAGTTCTTC. The full variable domain, rest sourced from reference TRBV28 and TRBJ2-1, is DVKVTQSSRYLVKRTGEKVFLECVQDMDHENMFWYRQDPGLGLRLIYFSYDVKMKEKGDIPEGYSVSREKKERFSLILESASTNQTSMYLCASSLLAGGGNEQFFGPGTRLTVL.

The V and J genes are TRBV4-1 and TRBJ1-3, with D hard to call. Germline CDR1 reads MGHRA; CDR2 reads YSYEKL. There are 15 residues in the CDR3. The V gene lost 1 base and the J gene lost 3 bases, with 10 bases spanning the gap. CDR3 in amino acids: CASSQAQLIGNTIYF. The DNA of the CDR3 is TGCGCCAGCAGCCAAGCACAGCTGATTGGAAACACCATATATTTT.

This sequence joins TRBV5-4 and TRBJ1-2, with 7 positions matching TRBD1. V shed 4 bases and J 6 bases; nucleotides not matched to a gene: 6. Looked up from germline, CDR1 is SGHNT and CDR2 is YYREEE (reference sequence). There are 13 residues in the CDR3. The chain's CDR3 is CASSGRTGDGYTF. Written as DNA, the CDR3 is TGTGCCAGCAGCGGGCGAACAGGGGATGGCTACACCTTC.

The genes are TRBV18 and TRBJ1-1; D is uncertain. CDR1 is KGHSH, CDR2 LQKENI, per germline. The CDR3 totals 14 residues. V lost 4 bases and J lost 1, with 10 bases in between. The CDR3 loop is CASSHTGSNTEAFF. The CDR3 bases are TGTGCCAGCTCACATACGGGATCGAACACTGAAGCTTTCTTT.

The chain joins TRBV19 to TRBJ1-5; the D is unclear. V was pared by 5 bases and J by 0 bases, with 14 bases between. The CDR3 spans 16 residues. Germline V gives CDR1 LNHDA, CDR2 SQIVND (reference sequence). The CDR3 spells CASSPLTQYSNQPQHF. The CDR3 DNA reads TGTGCCAGTAGTCCCCTAACGCAGTATAGCAATCAGCCCCAGCATTTT.

The chain has TRBV4-3 and TRBJ2-2, with 9 bases lining up with TRBD2. This CDR3 is built from 16 residues. Trimming removed 0 bases from V and 5 bases from J; junction bases left unmatched: 4. The V gene's germline CDR1 is LGHNA and CDR2 YSLEER. The CDR3: CASSQEGLAGTGELFF. The CDR3 bases are TGCGCCAGCAGCCAAGAGGGCCTAGCGGGAACCGGGGAGCTGTTTTTT.

The V gene is TRBV6-1, the J gene TRBJ2-7; weak D call: TRBD1 (5 bases). V was pared by 3 bases and J by 5 bases, with 11 bases between. Germline V gene data show CDR1 as MNHNS and CDR2 as SASEGT. This CDR3 region has 13 residues. CDR3 loop: CASSDPGLHEQYF. The DNA of the CDR3 is TGTGCCAGCAGTGACCCAGGGTTACACGAGCAGTACTTC.

V gene TRBV2 combines with J gene TRBJ1-6; D unresolved. This CDR3 region has 11 residues. CDR1 is SNHLY, CDR2 FYNNEI, per germline. The V end lost 6 bases, the J end lost 14 bases, and 11 bases lay between the germline ends. The CDR3 loop is CASRRLGALHF. The CDR3 nucleotides read TGTGCCAGCAGGCGACTAGGAGCCCTCCACTTT. Supplemented by reference TRBV2 and TRBJ1-6, the full variable domain reads EPEVTQTPSHQVTQMGQEVILRCVPISNHLYFYWYRQILGQKVEFLVSFYNNEISEKSEIFDDQFSVERPDGSNFTLKIRSTKLEDSAMYFCASRRLGALHFGNGTRLTVT.

This sequence joins TRBV13 and TRBJ2-7; no reliable D call. CDR3 length: 13 amino acids. V was shortened by 0 bases and J by 5 bases, with 8 bases between the two germline ends. CDR1 PRHDT and CDR2 FYEKMQ come from the germline V gene (reference sequence). CDR3 in amino acids: CASSLGRSDEQYF. As DNA, the CDR3 is TGTGCCAGCAGCTTAGGCAGGTCGGACGAGCAGTACTTC.

The rearrangement joins TRBV30 to TRBJ2-3, with 8 nucleotides matching TRBD2. V shed 0 bases and J 2 bases; nucleotides not matched to a gene: 4. Germline V gene data show CDR1 as GTSNPN and CDR2 as SVGIG (reference sequence). CDR3 length: 15 amino acids. The CDR3 is CAWSVTSGYTDTQYF. CDR3 nucleotides: TGTGCCTGGAGTGTTACTAGCGGCTACACAGATACGCAGTATTTT.

The genes are TRBV20-1 and TRBJ1-2; no definite D call. The V end was cut by 6 bases, the J end by 7 bases, with 12 bases between. The germline V gene has CDR1 DFQATT and CDR2 SNEGSKA (reference sequence). This CDR3 is built from 11 residues. The DNA of the CDR3 is TGCAGTGCCCGTGAGCCGGGTGGCTACACCTTC. It specifies CSAREPGGYTF.

The genes are TRBV5-6 and TRBJ1-6; 8 nucleotides match TRBD1. The CDR3 length is 15 residues. V gave up 0 bases and J gave up 9 bases; unmatched junction bases: 5. Germline lookup yields CDR1 SGHDT and CDR2 YYEEEE. In DNA form, the CDR3 reads TGTGCCAGCAGCTTGGGGACAGGGCTGACTTCACCCCTCCACTTT. It specifies CASSLGTGLTSPLHF. The variable domain in full, completed from reference TRBV5-6 and TRBJ1-6, reads DAGVTQSPTHLIKTRGQQVTLRCSPKSGHDTVSWYQQALGQGPQFIFQYYEEEERQRGNFPDRFSGHQFPNYSSELNVNALLLGDSALYLCASSLGTGLTSPLHFGNGTRLTVT.

V is TRBV6-6 and J is TRBJ2-7, with a possible D match to TRBD2 (6 bases). The CDR3 is made up of 13 amino acids. V lost 4 bases, J lost 2 bases, and 9 bases lay in between. From germline, CDR1 is MNHNY and CDR2 SVGAGI (reference sequence). DNA for the CDR3: TGTGCCAGCAGTTGGGGGGACCCCTACGAGCAGTACTTC. Translated: CASSWGDPYEQYF.

This chain uses TRBV7-2 with TRBJ1-2; weak D call: TRBD1 (5 bases). The CDR3 is 15 amino acids. Germline CDR1 SGHTA, CDR2 FQGNSA. The germline V and J ends were trimmed by 0 bases and 8 bases, with 16 bases remaining between them. The CDR3 spells CASSLALGDLRGYTF. DNA for the CDR3: TGTGCCAGCAGCTTAGCGCTAGGGGACCTAAGAGGCTACACCTTC.

This clone was seen just once. The chain uses TRBV6-1 and TRBJ1-5, with D tentatively TRBD1 (6 bases). The germline V gene encodes CDR1 MNHNS and CDR2 SASEGT. The CDR3 spans 15 residues. Trimming took off 5 bases at V and 2 bases at J, with 13 bases between the two ends. CDR3: CASSPTRGGNQPQHF. As DNA, the CDR3 is TGTGCCAGCAGTCCCACCAGGGGAGGCAATCAGCCCCAGCATTTT.

The rearrangement links TRBV4-3 to TRBJ1-4; 10 bases line up with TRBD1. This CDR3 has 14 residues. V was pared by 4 bases and J by 8 bases, with 4 bases of the junction left unmatched. Germline V gives CDR1 LGHNA, CDR2 YSLEER. The CDR3 DNA sequence: TGCGCCAGCAGCCGGGGGGGACAGGGGGAAAAACTGTTTTTT. The encoded protein is CASSRGGQGEKLFF.

The rearrangement joins TRBV28 to TRBJ2-1; 8 nucleotides match TRBD1. V lost 1 base and J lost 2; bases outside the gene matches: 4. Germline CDR1 is MDHEN and CDR2 is SYDVKM. CDR3 length: 16 amino acids. CDR3 nucleotide sequence: TGTGCCAGCAGTTTATCGTGGACAGGGACCTACAATGAGCAGTTCTTC. This sequence encodes CASSLSWTGTYNEQFF. The full variable domain, its missing parts supplied by reference TRBV28 and TRBJ2-1, is DVKVTQSSRYLVKRTGEKVFLECVQDMDHENMFWYRQDPGLGLRLIYFSYDVKMKEKGDIPEGYSVSREKKERFSLILESASTNQTSMYLCASSLSWTGTYNEQFFGPGTRLTVL.

The V gene is TRBV27, the J gene TRBJ1-1; TRBD1 is a possible D gene (5 bases). The CDR3 totals 16 residues. Germline CDR1 and CDR2: MNHEY and SMNVEV (reference sequence). Trimming pared 7 bases from V and 3 bases from J, leaving 21 bases between. The CDR3 loop is CASNPLRVVVDTEAFF. In DNA form, the CDR3 reads TGTGCCAGCAACCCCCTCAGGGTCGTCGTGGACACTGAAGCTTTCTTT.

The chain employs TRBV30 and TRBJ2-1, with 9 bases identical to TRBD2. The CDR3 extends over 15 amino acids. V shed 0 bases and J 7 bases; nucleotides not matched to a gene: 7. Germline V gives CDR1 GTSNPN, CDR2 SVGIG (reference sequence). The CDR3 loop reads CAWSVRRGGGNEQFF. CDR3 nucleotides: TGTGCCTGGAGTGTAAGGCGGGGGGGCGGGAATGAGCAGTTCTTC.

The chain combines TRBV30 with TRBJ2-3; D uncertain. Looked up from germline, CDR1 is GTSNPN and CDR2 is SVGIG (reference sequence). The CDR3 extends over 9 amino acids. Trimming took off 5 bases at V and 13 bases at J, with 10 bases between the two ends. The CDR3 region has the DNA TGTGCCTGGGGTCCTTCCAAGTATTTT. It encodes CAWGPSKYF. The full variable domain, completed using reference TRBV30 and TRBJ2-3, is SQTIHQWPATLVQPVGSPLSLECTVEGTSNPNLYWYRQAAGRGLQLLFYSVGIGQISSEVPQNLSASRPQDRQFILSSKKLLLSDSGFYLCAWGPSKYFGPGTRLTVL.

The chain joins TRBV6-5 to TRBJ2-3; D is perhaps TRBD1 (6 bases). Germline V gives CDR1 MNHEY, CDR2 SVGAGI. This CDR3 comprises 15 residues. Deletions cut 0 bases from V and 6 bases from J, with 13 bases between. The CDR3 here is CASSYSTSGADTQYF. Here the CDR3 DNA reads TGTGCCAGCAGTTACTCAACTTCAGGGGCGGATACGCAGTATTTT.

The J gene is TRBJ1-1, the V gene TRBV5-4; a weak D match, TRBD1 (6 bases). Germline V lookup: CDR1 SGHNT, CDR2 YYREEE (reference sequence). The CDR3 consists of 17 residues. Deletions cut 0 bases from V and 0 bases from J, with 15 bases between. The CDR3 is CASSLGGLGPMNTEAFF. As DNA, the CDR3 is TGTGCCAGCAGCTTGGGGGGGCTTGGCCCCATGAACACTGAAGCTTTCTTT.

The V gene is TRBV2, the J gene TRBJ1-5, with a tentative D call TRBD1 (5 bases). The CDR3 runs 16 residues. V was trimmed by 1 base and J by 2 bases, leaving 12 bases between them. CDR1 and CDR2 (germline): SNHLY, FYNNEI. Here the CDR3 reads CASSEVGAGGNQPQHF. CDR3 nucleotides: TGTGCCAGCAGTGAAGTTGGGGCTGGGGGCAATCAGCCCCAGCATTTT. The whole variable domain, filled in from reference TRBV2 and TRBJ1-5, reads EPEVTQTPSHQVTQMGQEVILRCVPISNHLYFYWYRQILGQKVEFLVSFYNNEISEKSEIFDDQFSVERPDGSNFTLKIRSTKLEDSAMYFCASSEVGAGGNQPQHFGDGTRLSIL.

The V gene is TRBV9, the J gene TRBJ2-3; maybe TRBD1 (6 bases). Per germline, CDR1 SGDLS and CDR2 YYNGEE. CDR3 length equals 13 residues. V was shortened by 4 bases and J by 6 bases, with 12 bases between the two germline ends. CDR3 bases: TGTGCCAGCAGCAGGGGGAGTCGTGATACGCAGTATTTT. Amino acid sequence: CASSRGSRDTQYF.

Here the CDR3 reads CASSLAGGKNEQFF. CDR3 nucleotide sequence: TGTGCCAGCAGTTTAGCGGGAGGGAAGAATGAGCAGTTCTTC. The chain joins TRBV28 to TRBJ2-1; 9 bases match TRBD2. Germline CDR1 is MDHEN and CDR2 is SYDVKM. V was clipped by 2 bases and J by 7 bases; unmatched bases: 3. This CDR3 region has 14 residues.

The V call is TRBV6-1, the J call TRBJ1-5; tentatively, D is TRBD1 (6 bases). The germline V gene has CDR1 MNHNS and CDR2 SASEGT. The V and J ends lost 7 bases and 5 bases respectively, with 15 bases between them. The CDR3 spans 14 residues. CDR3 DNA: TGTGCCAGCACCCCCAGGGGTCGAGATCAGCCCCAGCATTTT. It encodes CASTPRGRDQPQHF.

In its sample, this clone was seen once. CDR3 bases: TGTGCCAGCTCACCTTTACCGCTGGAGACCCAGTACTTC. This translates into CASSPLPLETQYF. V and J are TRBV18 and TRBJ2-5, with no clear D. Per germline, CDR1 KGHSH and CDR2 LQKENI. CDR3 length: 13 residues. V lost 3 bases and J 5 bases, leaving 10 bases between the germline ends.

The V and J genes are TRBV6-1 and TRBJ2-7, with D uncertain. The CDR3 is 13 amino acids. Germline values: CDR1 MNHNS, CDR2 SASEGT. The V end was cut by 6 bases, the J end by 1 base, with 10 bases between. CDR3 nucleotide sequence: TGTGCCAGCAGCTCATCAACTTCCTACGAGCAGTACTTC. The encoded protein is CASSSSTSYEQYF.

V and J are TRBV7-8 and TRBJ1-1; a possible D gene is TRBD1 (6 bases). The germline gives CDR1 SGHVS, CDR2 FQNEAQ. Between the trimmed V and J ends, which lost 1 base and 11 bases, there was a span of 14 bases. The CDR3 is made up of 13 amino acids. DNA for the CDR3: TGTGCCAGCAGCTTAGGAGGGGGGCTGTGGGCTTTCTTT. Residues: CASSLGGGLWAFF.

The CDR3 region has the DNA TGTGCCAGCAGCTCACCCTCATTAAATGAGCAGTTCTTC. As protein: CASSSPSLNEQFF. The gene calls are TRBV7-3 and TRBJ2-1, with D unresolved. The ends were cut back, 4 bases at V and 7 bases at J, with 11 bases in the middle. The CDR3 spans 13 residues. CDR1 is SGHTA, CDR2 FQGTGA, per germline.

The table lists this clone with a count of one. The gene calls are TRBV27 and TRBJ2-7, with a weak D call TRBD1 (6 bases). Trimming removed 3 bases from V and 4 bases from J, with 10 bases in between. CDR1 and CDR2 (germline): MNHEY, SMNVEV (reference sequence). The CDR3 has 13 residues. CDR3 in DNA: TGTGCCAGCAGTTTTTGGGGGCAGTACGAGCAGTACTTC. Protein product: CASSFWGQYEQYF.